This T cell receptor beta chain was profiled in a study of blood T cell repertoires in COVID-19. Study information: The cDNA or gDNA used as material had been derived from T cells, B-cell-depleted T cells, or PBMCs.

Original data processing: Reference gene primer amplification gave estimated nucleated cell counts. The assay was immunoSEQ multiplex PCR, and TCRdb's table has in-frame clones only and misses some. V, J and clone size are taken as reported in that table, and D and trimming were inferred from the DNA itself. The sample has roughly 170,000 clones; roughly 84% are singletons. The germline CDR1 and CDR2 sequences are LGHDT and YNNKEL (reference sequence). This CDR3 is built from 13 residues. Deletions cut 5 bases from V and 5 bases from J, with 12 bases between. Followed longitudinally, the Seattle patients had been enrolled during active infection.

The origin of this receptor is a woman aged 50 to 65 with COVID-19, enrolled during active disease. Sample: peripheral blood. This rearrangement joins TRBV3-1 (or the pseudogene TRBV3-2) to TRBJ1-1, with a tentative D call TRBD1 (5 bases). The CDR3 here is CASSSTEATEAFF. CDR3 DNA sequence: TGTGCCAGCAGCTCGACAGAAGCAACTGAAGCTTTCTTT.